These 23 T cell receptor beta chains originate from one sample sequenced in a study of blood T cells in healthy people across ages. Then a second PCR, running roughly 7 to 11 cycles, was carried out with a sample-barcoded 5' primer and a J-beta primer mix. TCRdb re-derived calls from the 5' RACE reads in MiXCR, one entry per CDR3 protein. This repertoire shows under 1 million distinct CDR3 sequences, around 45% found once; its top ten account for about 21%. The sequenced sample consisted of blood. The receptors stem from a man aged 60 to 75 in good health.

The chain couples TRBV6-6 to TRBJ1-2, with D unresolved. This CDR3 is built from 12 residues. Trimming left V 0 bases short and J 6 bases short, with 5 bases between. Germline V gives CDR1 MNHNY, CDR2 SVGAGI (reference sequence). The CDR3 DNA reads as TGTGCCAGCAGTTACTCAATGGATGGCTACACCTTC. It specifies CASSYSMDGYTF.

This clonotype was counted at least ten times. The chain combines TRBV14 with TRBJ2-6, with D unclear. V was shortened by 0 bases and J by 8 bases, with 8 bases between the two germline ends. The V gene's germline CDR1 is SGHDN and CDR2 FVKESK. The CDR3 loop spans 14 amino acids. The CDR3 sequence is CASSQEPQTNVLTF. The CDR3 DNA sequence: TGTGCCAGCAGCCAAGAACCGCAAACCAACGTCCTGACTTTC.

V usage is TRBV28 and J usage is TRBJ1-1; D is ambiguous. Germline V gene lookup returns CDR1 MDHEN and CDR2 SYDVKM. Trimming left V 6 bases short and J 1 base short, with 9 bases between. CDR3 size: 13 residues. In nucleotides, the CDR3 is TGTGCCAGCAGAGTTAGCACGAACACTGAAGCTTTCTTT. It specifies CASRVSTNTEAFF. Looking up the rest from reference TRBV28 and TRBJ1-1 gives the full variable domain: DVKVTQSSRYLVKRTGEKVFLECVQDMDHENMFWYRQDPGLGLRLIYFSYDVKMKEKGDIPEGYSVSREKKERFSLILESASTNQTSMYLCASRVSTNTEAFFGQGTRLTVV.

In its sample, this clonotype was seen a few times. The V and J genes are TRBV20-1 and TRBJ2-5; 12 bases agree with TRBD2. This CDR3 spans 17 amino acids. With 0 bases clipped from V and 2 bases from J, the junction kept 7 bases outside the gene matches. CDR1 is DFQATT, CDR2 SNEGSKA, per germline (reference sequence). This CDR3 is CSARDKTSGGKQETQYF. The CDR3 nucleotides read TGCAGTGCTAGAGATAAAACTAGCGGGGGGAAACAAGAGACCCAGTACTTC.

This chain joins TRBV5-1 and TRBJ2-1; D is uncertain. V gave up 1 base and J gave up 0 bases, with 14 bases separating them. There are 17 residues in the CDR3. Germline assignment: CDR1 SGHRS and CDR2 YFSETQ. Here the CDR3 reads CASSLSPGRVSYNEQFF. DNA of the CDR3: TGCGCCAGCAGCTTGTCTCCTGGACGGGTCTCCTACAATGAGCAGTTCTTC.

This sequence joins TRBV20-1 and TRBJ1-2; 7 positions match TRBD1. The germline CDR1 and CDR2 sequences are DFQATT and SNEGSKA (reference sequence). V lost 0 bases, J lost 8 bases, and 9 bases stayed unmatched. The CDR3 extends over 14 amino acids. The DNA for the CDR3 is TGCAGTGCTAGAGATCCGCATGACAGGGAGGGCTACACCTTC. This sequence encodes CSARDPHDREGYTF.

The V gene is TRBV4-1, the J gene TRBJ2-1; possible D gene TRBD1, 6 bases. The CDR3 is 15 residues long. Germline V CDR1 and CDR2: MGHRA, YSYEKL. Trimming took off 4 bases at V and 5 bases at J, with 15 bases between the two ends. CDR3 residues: CASSPKQGRDNEQFF. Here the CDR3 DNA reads TGCGCCAGCAGCCCTAAACAGGGAAGGGACAATGAGCAGTTCTTC.

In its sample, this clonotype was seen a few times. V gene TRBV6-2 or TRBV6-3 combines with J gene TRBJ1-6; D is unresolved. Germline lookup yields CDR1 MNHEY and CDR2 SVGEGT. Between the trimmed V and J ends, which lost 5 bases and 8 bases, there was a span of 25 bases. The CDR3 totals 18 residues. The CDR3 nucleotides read TGTGCCAGCAGTATGTGGGGATATCAAAACGTACCTGATTCACCCCTCCACTTT. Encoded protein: CASSMWGYQNVPDSPLHF.

The CDR3 bases are TGTGCCAGCAGCTTGCTACATGAGACCCAGTACTTC. This sequence encodes CASSLLHETQYF. The rearrangement uses TRBV5-6 and TRBJ2-5; D is unclear. The CDR3 is 12 residues long. V dropped 1 base and J dropped 5 bases, with 6 bases sitting between them. Germline V gene sequence: CDR1 SGHDT, CDR2 YYEEEE.

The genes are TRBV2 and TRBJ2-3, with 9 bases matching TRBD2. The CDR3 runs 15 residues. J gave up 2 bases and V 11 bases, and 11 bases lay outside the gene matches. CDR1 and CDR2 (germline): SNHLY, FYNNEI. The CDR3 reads CAGQLAGAFTDTQYF. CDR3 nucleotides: TGTGCCGGGCAGTTAGCGGGGGCTTTCACAGATACGCAGTATTTT.

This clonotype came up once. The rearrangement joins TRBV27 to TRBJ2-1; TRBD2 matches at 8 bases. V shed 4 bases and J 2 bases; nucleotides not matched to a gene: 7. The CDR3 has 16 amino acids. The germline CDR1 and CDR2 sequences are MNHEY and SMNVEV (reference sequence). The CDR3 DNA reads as TGTGCCAGCAGTTCTAGCGGGTCACTTGCCTACAATGAGCAGTTCTTC. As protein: CASSSSGSLAYNEQFF.

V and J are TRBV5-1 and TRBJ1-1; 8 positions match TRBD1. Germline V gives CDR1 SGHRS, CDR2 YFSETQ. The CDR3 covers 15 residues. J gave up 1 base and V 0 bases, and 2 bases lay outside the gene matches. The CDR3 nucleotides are TGCGCCAGCAGCTTGGGGACAGGGCCGAACACTGAAGCTTTCTTT. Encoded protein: CASSLGTGPNTEAFF.

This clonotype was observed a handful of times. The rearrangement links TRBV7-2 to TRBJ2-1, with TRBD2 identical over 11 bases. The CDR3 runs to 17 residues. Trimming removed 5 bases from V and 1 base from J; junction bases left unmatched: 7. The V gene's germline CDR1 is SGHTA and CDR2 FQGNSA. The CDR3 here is CASSPRLAGISYNEQFF. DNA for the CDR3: TGTGCCAGCAGCCCCCGACTAGCGGGGATTTCCTACAATGAGCAGTTCTTC.

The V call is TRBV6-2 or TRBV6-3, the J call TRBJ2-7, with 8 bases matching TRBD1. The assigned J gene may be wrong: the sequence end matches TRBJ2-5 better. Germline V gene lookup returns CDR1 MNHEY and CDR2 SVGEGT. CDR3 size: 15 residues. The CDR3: CASSYDRGVGETQYF. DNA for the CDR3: TGTGCCAGCAGTTACGACAGGGGAGTAGGAGAGACCCAGTACTTC.

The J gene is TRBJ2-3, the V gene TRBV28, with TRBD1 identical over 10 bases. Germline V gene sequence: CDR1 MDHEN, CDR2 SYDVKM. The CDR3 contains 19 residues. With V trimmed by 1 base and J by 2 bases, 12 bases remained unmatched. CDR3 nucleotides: TGTGCCAGCAGTTTATCGTTCGGGACAGGGGCGTTATACACAGATACGCAGTATTTT. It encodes CASSLSFGTGALYTDTQYF.

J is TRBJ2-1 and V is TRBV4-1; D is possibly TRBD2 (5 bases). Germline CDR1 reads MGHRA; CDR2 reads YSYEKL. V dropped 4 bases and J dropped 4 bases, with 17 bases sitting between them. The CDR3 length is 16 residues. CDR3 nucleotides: TGCGCCAGCAGCCCTCTGCAGGCGGACTCTTACAATGAGCAGTTCTTC. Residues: CASSPLQADSYNEQFF.

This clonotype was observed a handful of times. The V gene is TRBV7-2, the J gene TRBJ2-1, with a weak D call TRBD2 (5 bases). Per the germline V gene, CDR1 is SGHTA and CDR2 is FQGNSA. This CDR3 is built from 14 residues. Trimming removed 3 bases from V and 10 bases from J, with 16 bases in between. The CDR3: CASSFGGLPREQFF. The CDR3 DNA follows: TGTGCCAGCAGCTTTGGCGGACTTCCGCGGGAGCAGTTCTTC.

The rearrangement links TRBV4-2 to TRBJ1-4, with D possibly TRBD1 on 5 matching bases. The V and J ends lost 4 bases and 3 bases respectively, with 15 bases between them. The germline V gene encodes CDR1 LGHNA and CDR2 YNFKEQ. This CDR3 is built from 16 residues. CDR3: CASSPSFGAANEKLFF. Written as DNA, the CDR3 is TGTGCCAGCAGCCCAAGTTTCGGGGCAGCTAATGAAAAACTGTTTTTT.

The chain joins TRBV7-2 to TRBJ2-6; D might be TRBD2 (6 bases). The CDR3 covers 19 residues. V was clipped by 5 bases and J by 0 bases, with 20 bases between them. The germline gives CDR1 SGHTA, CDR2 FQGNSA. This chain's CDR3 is CASSPRSEGRYSGANVLTF. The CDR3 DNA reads TGTGCCAGCAGCCCTCGGTCGGAGGGACGTTACTCTGGGGCCAACGTCCTGACTTTC.

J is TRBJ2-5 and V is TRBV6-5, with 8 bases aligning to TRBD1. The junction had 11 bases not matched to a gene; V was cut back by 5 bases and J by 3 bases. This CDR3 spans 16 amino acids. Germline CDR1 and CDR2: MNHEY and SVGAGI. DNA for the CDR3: TGTGCCAGCAGTAGATTCTCCGGGACAGGAAAAGAGACCCAGTACTTC. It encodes CASSRFSGTGKETQYF.

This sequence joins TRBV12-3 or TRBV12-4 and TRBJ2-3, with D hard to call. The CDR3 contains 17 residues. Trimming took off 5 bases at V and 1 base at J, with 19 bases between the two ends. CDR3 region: CASSPRVGIMRTDTQYF. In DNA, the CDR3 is TGTGCCAGCAGTCCCCGTGTGGGGATAATGCGCACAGATACGCAGTATTTT.

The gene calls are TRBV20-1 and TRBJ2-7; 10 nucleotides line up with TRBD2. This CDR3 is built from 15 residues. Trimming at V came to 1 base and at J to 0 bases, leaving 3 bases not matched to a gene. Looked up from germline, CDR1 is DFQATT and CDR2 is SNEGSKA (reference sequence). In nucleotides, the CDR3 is TGCAGTGCTAGAGCTACTAGCGGGACCTCCTACGAGCAGTACTTC. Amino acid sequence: CSARATSGTSYEQYF.

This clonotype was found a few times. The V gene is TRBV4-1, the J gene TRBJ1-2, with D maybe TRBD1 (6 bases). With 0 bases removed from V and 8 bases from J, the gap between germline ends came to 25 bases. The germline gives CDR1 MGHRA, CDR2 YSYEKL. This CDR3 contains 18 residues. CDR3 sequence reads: CASSQDIRANREQGGYTF. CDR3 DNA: TGCGCCAGCAGCCAAGATATACGGGCGAACAGGGAACAAGGAGGCTACACCTTC.